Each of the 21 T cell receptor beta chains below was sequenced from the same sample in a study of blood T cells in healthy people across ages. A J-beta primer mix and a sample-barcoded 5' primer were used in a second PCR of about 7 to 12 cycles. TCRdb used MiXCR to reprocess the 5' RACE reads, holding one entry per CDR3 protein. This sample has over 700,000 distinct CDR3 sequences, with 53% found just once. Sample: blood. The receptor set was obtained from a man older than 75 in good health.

CDR3 amino acids: CSASSGQGNQPQHF. The CDR3 DNA is TGCAGTGCTAGCTCCGGACAGGGTAATCAGCCCCAGCATTTT. This chain joins TRBV20-1 and TRBJ1-5, with TRBD1 identical over 8 bases. The CDR3 consists of 14 residues. Unmatched junction bases numbered 5, after V lost 3 bases and J lost 4 bases. Germline V CDR1 and CDR2: DFQATT, SNEGSKA (reference sequence).

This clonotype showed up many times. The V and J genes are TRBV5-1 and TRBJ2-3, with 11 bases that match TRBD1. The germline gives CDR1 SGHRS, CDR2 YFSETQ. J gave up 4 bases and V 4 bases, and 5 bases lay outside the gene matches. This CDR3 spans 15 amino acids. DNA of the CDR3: TGCGCCAGCAGCCGCCGGACAGGGGGCGCAGATACGCAGTATTTT. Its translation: CASSRRTGGADTQYF.

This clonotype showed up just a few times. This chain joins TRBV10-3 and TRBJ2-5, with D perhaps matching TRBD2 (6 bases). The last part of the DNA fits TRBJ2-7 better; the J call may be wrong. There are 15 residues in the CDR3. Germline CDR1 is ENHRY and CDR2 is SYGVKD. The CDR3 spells CAINARDSGLDEQYF. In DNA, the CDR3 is TGTGCCATCAACGCCCGGGACTCAGGCCTCGACGAGCAGTACTTC.

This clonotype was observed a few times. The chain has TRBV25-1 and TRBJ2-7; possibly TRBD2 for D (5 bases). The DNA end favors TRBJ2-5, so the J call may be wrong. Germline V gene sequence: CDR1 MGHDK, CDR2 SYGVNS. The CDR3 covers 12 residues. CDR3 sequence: CASRSVSETQYF. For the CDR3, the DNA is TGTGCCAGCCGTAGCGTATCGGAGACCCAGTACTTC.

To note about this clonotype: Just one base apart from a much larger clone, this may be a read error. The CDR3 spells CASTVGRGTYEQYF. The CDR3, as DNA: TGTGCCAGCACCGTAGGGCGGGGGACCTACGAGCAGTACTTC. The chain links TRBV9 to TRBJ2-7; 7 nucleotides line up with TRBD2. Germline-derived CDR1 and CDR2 are SGDLS and YYNGEE. The CDR3 loop spans 14 amino acids.

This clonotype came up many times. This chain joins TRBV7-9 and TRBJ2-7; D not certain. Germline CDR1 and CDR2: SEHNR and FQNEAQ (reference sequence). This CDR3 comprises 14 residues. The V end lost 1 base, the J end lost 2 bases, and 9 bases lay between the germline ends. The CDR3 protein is CASSLGSIAYEQYF. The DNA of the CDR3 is TGTGCCAGCAGCTTAGGTAGCATTGCCTACGAGCAGTACTTC.

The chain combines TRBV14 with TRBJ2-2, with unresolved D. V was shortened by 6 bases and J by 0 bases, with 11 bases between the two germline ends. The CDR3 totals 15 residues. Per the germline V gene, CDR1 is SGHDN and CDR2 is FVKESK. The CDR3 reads CASSLQQTNTGELFF. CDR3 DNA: TGTGCCAGCAGTTTACAGCAGACGAACACCGGGGAGCTGTTTTTT.

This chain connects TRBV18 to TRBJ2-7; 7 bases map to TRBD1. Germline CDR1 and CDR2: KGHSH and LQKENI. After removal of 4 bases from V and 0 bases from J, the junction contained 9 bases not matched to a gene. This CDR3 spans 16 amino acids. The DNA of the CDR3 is TGTGCCAGCTCACTCTACCGGGACAGCAGCTCCTACGAGCAGTACTTC. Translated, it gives CASSLYRDSSSYEQYF.

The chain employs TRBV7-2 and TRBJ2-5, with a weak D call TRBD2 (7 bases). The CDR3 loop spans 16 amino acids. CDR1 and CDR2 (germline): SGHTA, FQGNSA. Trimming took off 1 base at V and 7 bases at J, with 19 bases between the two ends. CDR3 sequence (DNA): TGTGCCAGCAGCTTAGGGACTGGCGGGGGCCGGAGGACCCAGTACTTC. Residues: CASSLGTGGGRRTQYF.

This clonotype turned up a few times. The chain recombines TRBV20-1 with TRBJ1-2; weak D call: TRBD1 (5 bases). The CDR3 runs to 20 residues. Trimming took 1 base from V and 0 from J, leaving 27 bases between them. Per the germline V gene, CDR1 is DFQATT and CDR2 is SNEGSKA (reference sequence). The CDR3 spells CSARGHSAGRSNFTNYGYTF. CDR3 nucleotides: TGCAGTGCTAGAGGGCACTCCGCGGGACGCTCAAACTTTACTAACTATGGCTACACCTTC.

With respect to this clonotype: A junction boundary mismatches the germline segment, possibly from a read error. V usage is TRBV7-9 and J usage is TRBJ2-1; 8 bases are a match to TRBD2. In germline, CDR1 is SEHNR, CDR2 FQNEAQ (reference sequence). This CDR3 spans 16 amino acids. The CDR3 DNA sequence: TGTGCCAGCAGCACATTCATAGCGGGGAAGAGCAATAAGCAGTTCTTC. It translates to CASSTFIAGKSNKQFF.

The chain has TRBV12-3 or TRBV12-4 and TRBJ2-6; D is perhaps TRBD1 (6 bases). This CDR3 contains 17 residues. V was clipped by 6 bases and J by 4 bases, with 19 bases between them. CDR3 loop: CASSPLRQVSGANVLTF. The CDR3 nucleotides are TGTGCCAGCAGCCCCCTCCGACAGGTAAGCGGGGCCAACGTCCTGACTTTC.

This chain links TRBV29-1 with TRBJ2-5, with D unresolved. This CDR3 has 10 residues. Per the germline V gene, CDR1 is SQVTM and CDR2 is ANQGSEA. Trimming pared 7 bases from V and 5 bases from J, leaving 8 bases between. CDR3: CSAVQETQYF. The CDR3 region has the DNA TGCAGCGCCGTTCAGGAGACCCAGTACTTC.

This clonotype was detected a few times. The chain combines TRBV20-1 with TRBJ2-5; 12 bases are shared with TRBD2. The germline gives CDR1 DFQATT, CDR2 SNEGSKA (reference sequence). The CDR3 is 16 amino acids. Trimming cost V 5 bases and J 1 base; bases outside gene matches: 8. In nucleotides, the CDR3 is TGCAGTGCTGCGACTAGCGGGAGAGGTACCCAAGAGACCCAGTACTTC. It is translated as CSAATSGRGTQETQYF.

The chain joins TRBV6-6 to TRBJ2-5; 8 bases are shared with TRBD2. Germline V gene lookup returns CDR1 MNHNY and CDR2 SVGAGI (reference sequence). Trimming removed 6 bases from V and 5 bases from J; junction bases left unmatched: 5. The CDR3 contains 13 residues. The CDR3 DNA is TGTGCCAGCAGGCGAGGACTAGCCGAGACCCAGTACTTC. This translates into CASRRGLAETQYF.

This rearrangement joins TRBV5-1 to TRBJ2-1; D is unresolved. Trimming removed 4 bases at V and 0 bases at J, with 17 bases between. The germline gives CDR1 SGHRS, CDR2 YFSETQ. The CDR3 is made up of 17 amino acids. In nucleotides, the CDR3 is TGCGCCAGCAGCCCCCTTCCTGGGTCTGGCTCCTACAATGAGCAGTTCTTC. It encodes CASSPLPGSGSYNEQFF. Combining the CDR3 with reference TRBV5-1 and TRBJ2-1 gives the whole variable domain KAGVTQTPRYLIKTRGQQVTLSCSPISGHRSVSWYQQTPGQGLQFLFEYFSETQRNKGNFPGRFSGRQFSNSRSEMNVSTLELGDSALYLCASSPLPGSGSYNEQFFGPGTRLTVL.

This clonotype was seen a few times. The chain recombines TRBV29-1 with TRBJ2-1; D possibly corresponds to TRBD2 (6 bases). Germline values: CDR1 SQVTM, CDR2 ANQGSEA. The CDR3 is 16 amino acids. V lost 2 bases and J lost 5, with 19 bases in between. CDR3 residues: CSVELVGGRMDNEQFF. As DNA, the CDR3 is TGCAGCGTTGAACTCGTGGGAGGTCGTATGGACAATGAGCAGTTCTTC.

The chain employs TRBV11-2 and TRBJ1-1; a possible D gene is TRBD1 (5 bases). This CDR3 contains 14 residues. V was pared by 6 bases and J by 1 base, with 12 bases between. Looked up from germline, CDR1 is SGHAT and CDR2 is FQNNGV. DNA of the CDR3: TGTGCCAGCAGGGTGCGGGGGACGAACACTGAAGCTTTCTTT. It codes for CASRVRGTNTEAFF. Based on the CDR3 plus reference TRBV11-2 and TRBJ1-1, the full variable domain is EAGVAQSPRYKIIEKRQSVAFWCNPISGHATLYWYQQILGQGPKLLIQFQNNGVVDDSQLPKDRFSAERLKGVDSTLKIQPAKLEDSAVYLCASRVRGTNTEAFFGQGTRLTVV.

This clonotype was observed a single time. The CDR3 DNA reads TGTGCCACCAGCACGGGAGGGCGTTACGAGCAGTACTTC. Translating it yields CATSTGGRYEQYF. This chain connects TRBV24-1 to TRBJ2-5; 8 positions agree with TRBD2. The DNA end favors TRBJ2-7, so the J call may be wrong. From germline, CDR1 is KGHDR and CDR2 SFDVKD. This CDR3 contains 13 residues.

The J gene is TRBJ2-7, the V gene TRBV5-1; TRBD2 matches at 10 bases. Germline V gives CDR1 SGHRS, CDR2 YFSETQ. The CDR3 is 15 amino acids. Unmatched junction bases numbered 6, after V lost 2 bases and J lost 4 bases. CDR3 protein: CASSFSSGSGYEQYF. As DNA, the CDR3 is TGCGCCAGCAGCTTCTCTAGCGGGAGTGGATACGAGCAGTACTTC.

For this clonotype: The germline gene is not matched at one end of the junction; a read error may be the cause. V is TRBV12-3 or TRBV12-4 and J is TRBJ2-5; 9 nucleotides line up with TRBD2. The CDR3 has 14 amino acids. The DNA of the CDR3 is TGTGCCAGCAGTTGGTCTAGCGGGATGGAGACCCTGTACTTC. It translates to CASSWSSGMETLYF.